This T cell receptor beta chain comes out of a study of control samples from healthy donors and cancer patients (TCRdb year 2020). A note on this clone: Its antigen is unknown. No base-level quality is on record; no much larger clone is a single base apart.

Library prep was done by the immunoSEQ multiplex PCR assay. This immuneACCESS table, as held by TCRdb, lists in-frame sequences with V and J called but not all clones. Of the missing ones, under half trace to an unresolved V gene in checked studies; the others have no known cause. The sample table shows approximately 170,000 clones, and roughly 90% are seen once. The ten largest clones take up roughly 0.7% of the sample. From its cysteine to its phenylalanine, the CDR3 spans 17 amino acids. Only the CDR3 region is kept as DNA, spanning 51 bases read in frame from base 1. V ends up 4 bases short and J 1 base short, with an unmatched junction base count of 10. CDR1 SGHRS and CDR2 YFSETQ were looked up in the germline V gene.

This receptor was obtained from a woman in her thirties in good health. The rearrangement combines TRBV5-1 with TRBJ2-3; 9 bases in the junction line up with TRBD2. Sequencing input: blood. The DNA sequence is given as TGCGCCAGCAGCAAAAAAATAGCGGGAGTAGGCACAGATACGCAGTATTTT. It is translated as CASSKKIAGVGTDTQYF.